This paragraph covers one T cell receptor (beta chain) sequence. Antigen unknown. The Oncomine TCR Beta short-read assay was what sequenced the DNA obtained from cultured CD4+ T cells. Each CDR3 protein gets one entry after TCRdb re-called the PCR reads with MiXCR. The top ten clones hold around 13% of a sample with about 15,000 distinct CDR3 sequences, about 51% of them seen once. The sample is drawn from a study of vaccination and CD4 T cells after COVID-19. Study at large: By nasal swab PCR, the convalescent patients were SARS-CoV-2 positive, with ten or so mild cases and one severe. Four females and six males made up the convalescents, two of whom were Hispanic. Cultures designated as controls were supplied with a CEFX pool, an HIV-1 Nef pool, or no peptide.

Time point in this sample: late sampling 161 to 241 days after vaccination in a few convalescent patients. The treatment was: roughly 10-day PBMC culture with coronavirus spike peptide pools or control peptides (ViraFEST assay). ViraFEST expanded antigen-specific T cells with peptide pools, then sequenced TCRs. The CDR3 spans 16 residues. The junction had 7 bases not matched to a gene; V was cut back by 0 bases and J by 3 bases. CDR1 is MGHRA, CDR2 YSYEKL, per germline. This clonotype was sampled from a human donor who had recovered from COVID-19. Specimen: CD4+ T cells from blood, cultured in vitro, collected about 7 months after SARS-CoV-2 vaccination. This chain joins TRBV4-1 and TRBJ2-7; TRBD2 matches at 8 bases. CDR3: CASSQDLRSGGYEQYF. The DNA for the CDR3 is TGCGCCAGCAGCCAAGACCTTAGAAGCGGGGGCTACGAGCAGTACTTC.